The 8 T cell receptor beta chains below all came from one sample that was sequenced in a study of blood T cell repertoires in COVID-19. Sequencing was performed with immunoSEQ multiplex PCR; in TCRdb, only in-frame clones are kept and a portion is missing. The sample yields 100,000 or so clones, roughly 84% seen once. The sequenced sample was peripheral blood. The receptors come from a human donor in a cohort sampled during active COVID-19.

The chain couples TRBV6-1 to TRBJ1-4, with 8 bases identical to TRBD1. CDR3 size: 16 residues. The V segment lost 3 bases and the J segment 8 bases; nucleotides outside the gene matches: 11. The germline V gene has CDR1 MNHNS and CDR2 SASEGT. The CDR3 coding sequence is TGTGCCAGCAGTGATGACAGGGGCATAAGAGGGGAAAAACTGTTTTTT. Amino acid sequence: CASSDDRGIRGEKLFF.

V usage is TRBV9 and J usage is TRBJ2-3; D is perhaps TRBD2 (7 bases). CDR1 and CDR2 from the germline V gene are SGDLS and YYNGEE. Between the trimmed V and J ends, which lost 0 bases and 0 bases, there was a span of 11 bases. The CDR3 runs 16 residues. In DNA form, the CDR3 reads TGTGCCAGCAGCGTAGCGGGGGGCCTGAGCACAGATACGCAGTATTTT. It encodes CASSVAGGLSTDTQYF.

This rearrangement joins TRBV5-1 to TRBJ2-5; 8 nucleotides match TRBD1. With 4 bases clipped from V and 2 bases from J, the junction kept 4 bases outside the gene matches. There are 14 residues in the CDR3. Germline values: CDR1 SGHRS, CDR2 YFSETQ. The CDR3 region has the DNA TGCGCCAGCAGCAACGGACAGGGACAAGAGACCCAGTACTTC. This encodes CASSNGQGQETQYF.

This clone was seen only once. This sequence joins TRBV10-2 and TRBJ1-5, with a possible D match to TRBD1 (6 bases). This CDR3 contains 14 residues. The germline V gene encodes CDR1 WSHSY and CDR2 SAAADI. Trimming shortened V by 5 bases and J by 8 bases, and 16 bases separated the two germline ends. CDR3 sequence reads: CASSNTGFLEPQHF. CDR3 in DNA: TGCGCCAGCAGTAATACAGGGTTTTTGGAGCCCCAGCATTTT.

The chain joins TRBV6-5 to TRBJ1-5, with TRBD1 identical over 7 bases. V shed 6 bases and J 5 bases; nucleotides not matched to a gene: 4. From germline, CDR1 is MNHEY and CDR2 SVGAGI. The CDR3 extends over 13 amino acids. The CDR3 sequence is CASRPTGHQPQHF. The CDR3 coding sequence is TGTGCCAGCAGGCCGACAGGGCATCAGCCCCAGCATTTT.

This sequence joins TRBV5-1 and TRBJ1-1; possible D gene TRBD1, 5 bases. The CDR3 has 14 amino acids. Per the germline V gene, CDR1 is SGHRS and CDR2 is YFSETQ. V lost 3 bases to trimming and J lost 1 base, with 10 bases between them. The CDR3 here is CASSSDGGNTEAFF. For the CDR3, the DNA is TGCGCCAGCAGCTCGGACGGGGGGAACACTGAAGCTTTCTTT.

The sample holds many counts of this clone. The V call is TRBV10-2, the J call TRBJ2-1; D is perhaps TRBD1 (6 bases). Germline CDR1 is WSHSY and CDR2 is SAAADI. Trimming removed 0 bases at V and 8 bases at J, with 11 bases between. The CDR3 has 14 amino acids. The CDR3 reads CASSESRGRHEQFF. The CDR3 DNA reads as TGCGCCAGCAGTGAGTCCAGGGGCCGACATGAGCAGTTCTTC.

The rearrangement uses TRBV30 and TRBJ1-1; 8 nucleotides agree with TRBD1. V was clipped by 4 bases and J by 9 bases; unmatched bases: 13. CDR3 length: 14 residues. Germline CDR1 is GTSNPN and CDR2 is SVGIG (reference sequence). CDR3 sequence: CAWTSPGGQTKAFF. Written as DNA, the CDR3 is TGTGCCTGGACTTCTCCAGGGGGCCAAACTAAAGCTTTCTTT.